Listed below are T cell receptor beta chains from one sample, sequenced in a study of beta chain features in type 1 diabetes. Some clones are missing from TCRdb's copy, which holds only in-frame ones; the method was immunoSEQ multiplex PCR. This table holds around 320,000 clones, around 15% found once. Sequencing was performed on central memory CD4+ T cells from blood. These receptors were taken from a man aged 30-40 years in good health. Each CDR3 is given with its conserved first and last residue. The D gene is left open where the match is weak. The listing skips clone size in some rows; elsewhere it reads once, few, many or a size class.

CDR3 length | J gene | V gene | clone size | D gene | CDR3 protein | CDR3 DNA
16 | TRBJ2-3 | TRBV7-2 | few | NA | CASSLNSVGNTDTQYF | TGTGCCAGCAGCTTAAATAGTGTAGGAAACACAGATACGCAGTATTTT
14 | TRBJ1-2 | TRBV11-2 | NA | NA | CASSPDRRNYGYTF | TGTGCCAGCAGCCCCGACCGTAGAAACTATGGCTACACCTTC
15 | TRBJ1-1 | TRBV18 | many | NA | CASTSSGTTNTEAFF | TGTGCCAGCACCTCCTCCGGGACAACGAACACTGAAGCTTTCTTT
14 | TRBJ1-5 | TRBV19 | NA | TRBD1 | CASSRQGPNQPQHF | TGTGCCAGTAGTAGACAGGGCCCCAATCAGCCCCAGCATTTT
13 | TRBJ1-1 | TRBV7-2 | few | NA | CASSMGVSTEAFF | TGTGCCAGCAGCATGGGGGTTAGCACTGAAGCTTTCTTT
12 | TRBJ1-2 | TRBV6-1 | few | NA | CAISEQGGGYTF | TGTGCCATCAGTGAGCAGGGTGGTGGCTACACCTTC
14 | TRBJ1-5 | TRBV19 | few | NA | CASSVGLKNQPQHF | TGTGCCAGTAGTGTGGGACTAAAGAATCAGCCCCAGCATTTT
11 | TRBJ1-6 | TRBV6-1 | few | NA | CASSDVSPLHF | TGTGCCAGCAGTGACGTCTCACCCCTCCACTTT
12 | TRBJ2-1 | TRBV10-3 | NA | TRBD2 | CAISGTSNEQFF | TGTGCCATCAGCGGGACTAGCAATGAGCAGTTCTTC
13 | TRBJ2-5 | TRBV7-6 | NA | NA | CASSLSQSGTQYF | TGTGCCAGCAGCTTAAGTCAGTCAGGGACCCAGTACTTC
17 | TRBJ1-4 | TRBV7-6 | once | NA | CASSLFASAATNEKLFF | TGTGCCAGCAGCTTATTCGCCAGCGCTGCAACTAATGAAAAACTGTTTTTT
16 | TRBJ1-2 | TRBV7-2 | NA | TRBD1 | CASSYYGTDNSRGYTF | TGTGCCAGCAGCTACTACGGGACAGACAACTCACGGGGCTACACCTTC
12 | TRBJ2-2 | TRBV7-2 | few | NA | CASSWSTGELFF | TGTGCCAGCAGCTGGTCCACCGGGGAGCTGTTTTTT
18 | TRBJ1-1 | TRBV28 | many | TRBD1 | CASSNYLWDRGRRTEAFF | TGTGCCAGCAGTAATTATCTCTGGGACAGGGGACGGAGAACTGAAGCTTTCTTT
12 | TRBJ2-3 | TRBV11-3 | NA | NA | CASSSNTDTQYF | TGTGCCAGCAGTTCTAACACAGATACGCAGTATTTT
13 | TRBJ1-5 | TRBV25-1 | NA | NA | CASSSGTGQPQHF | TGTGCCAGCAGTTCAGGGACGGGACAGCCCCAGCATTTT
13 | TRBJ2-3 | TRBV5-6 | NA | NA | CASSFLATDTQYF | TGTGCCAGCAGCTTCCTAGCAACAGATACGCAGTATTTT
12 | TRBJ2-7 | TRBV27 | NA | NA | CASTRGRYEQYF | TGTGCCAGCACACGGGGGAGGTACGAGCAGTACTTC
15 | TRBJ1-6 | TRBV18 | NA | NA | CASSDLTGKNSPLHF | TGTGCCAGCTCAGATCTAACAGGGAAAAATTCACCCCTCCACTTT
14 | TRBJ2-1 | TRBV5-4 | NA | NA | CASSLSGFDNEQFF | TGTGCCAGCAGCTTATCAGGGTTCGACAATGAGCAGTTCTTC
14 | TRBJ1-2 | TRBV6-5 | NA | NA | CASSTLRGRGGYTF | TGTGCCAGCAGTACCCTTCGAGGCCGGGGTGGCTACACCTTC
14 | TRBJ2-3 | TRBV7-3 | NA | TRBD2 | CASSISGSTDTQYF | TGTGCCAGCAGCATTAGCGGGAGCACAGATACGCAGTATTTT
12 | TRBJ2-5 | TRBV30 | few | NA | CAWGVVRETQYF | TGTGCCTGGGGGGTCGTCCGAGAGACCCAGTACTTC
15 | TRBJ1-6 | TRBV21-1 | NA | NA | CARPRPQGLRSPLHF | TGTGCCCGACCTCGACCACAGGGCCTAAGGTCACCCCTCCACTTT
14 | TRBJ1-5 | TRBV28 | few | NA | CASSPGTPDQPQHF | TGTGCCAGCAGTCCCGGGACACCCGATCAGCCCCAGCATTTT
13 | TRBJ2-5 | TRBV29-1 | few | NA | CSVVGPGRQTQYF | TGCAGCGTAGTGGGACCAGGGAGACAGACCCAGTACTTC
17 | TRBJ2-5 | TRBV5-4 | NA | NA | CASSLVIGGPSKETQYF | TGTGCCAGCAGCTTAGTTATCGGGGGGCCATCAAAAGAGACCCAGTACTTC
15 | TRBJ1-3 | TRBV19 | NA | NA | CASSTLQGSGNTIYF | TGTGCCAGTAGCACCTTACAGGGATCGGGAAACACCATATATTTT
14 | TRBJ1-6 | TRBV11-2 | NA | NA | CASSFGENNSPLHF | TGTGCCAGCAGCTTTGGGGAGAACAATTCACCCCTCCACTTT
15 | TRBJ2-4 | TRBV5-1 | few | TRBD1 | CASSLRGQGENIQYF | TGCGCCAGCAGCTTGCGAGGACAGGGGGAAAACATTCAGTACTTC
15 | TRBJ2-7 | TRBV7-7 | NA | TRBD1 | CASSYVQGVTYEQYF | TGTGCCAGCAGTTACGTCCAGGGGGTTACCTACGAGCAGTACTTC
15 | TRBJ1-2 | TRBV4-1 | few | NA | CASSQGFQRTYGYTF | TGCGCCAGCAGCCAAGGGTTCCAACGAACCTATGGCTACACCTTC
15 | TRBJ2-1 | TRBV19 | NA | NA | CASSIAGPYYNEQFF | TGTGCCAGTAGTATAGCGGGACCTTACTACAATGAGCAGTTCTTC
14 | TRBJ1-1 | TRBV6-5 | NA | NA | CASRGPGTGPEAFF | TGTGCCAGCAGGGGCCCAGGGACCGGCCCTGAAGCTTTCTTT
14 | TRBJ1-5 | TRBV29-1 | NA | NA | CSAAVGGVNQPQHF | TGCAGCGCCGCCGTGGGAGGCGTTAATCAGCCCCAGCATTTT
15 | TRBJ2-3 | TRBV7-3 | NA | NA | CASSLYGKHTDTQYF | TGTGCCAGCAGCCTTTACGGGAAACACACAGATACGCAGTATTTT
15 | TRBJ2-1 | TRBV11-2 | NA | NA | CASSLGRAQPGEQFF | TGTGCCAGCAGCTTAGGGAGGGCCCAACCCGGTGAGCAGTTCTTC
14 | TRBJ2-7 | TRBV19 | NA | NA | CASSTSGHSYEQYF | TGTGCCAGTAGTACGTCGGGGCACTCCTACGAGCAGTACTTC
14 | TRBJ2-6 | TRBV6-5 | NA | NA | CASREAPGANVLTF | TGTGCCAGCAGGGAGGCCCCTGGGGCCAACGTCCTGACTTTC
15 | TRBJ2-1 | TRBV7-8 | few | TRBD2 | CASRPSSGSYNEQFF | TGTGCCAGCAGACCCTCTAGCGGGAGCTACAATGAGCAGTTCTTC
15 | TRBJ1-1 | TRBV4-1 | few | NA | CASSQDNKGFTEAFF | TGCGCCAGCAGCCAAGATAATAAGGGTTTCACTGAAGCTTTCTTT
15 | TRBJ2-2 | TRBV2 | NA | TRBD2 | CASSILASATGELFF | TGTGCCAGCAGTATACTAGCGTCGGCCACCGGGGAGCTGTTTTTT
15 | TRBJ2-6 | TRBV27 | many | NA | CASSERGSGANVLTF | TGTGCCAGCAGTGAAAGGGGTTCCGGGGCCAACGTCCTGACTTTC
13 | TRBJ2-5 | TRBV6-5 | NA | TRBD1 | CASSNRGQETQYF | TGTGCCAGCAGCAACAGGGGTCAAGAGACCCAGTACTTC
14 | TRBJ2-7 | TRBV19 | NA | NA | CASSTKKGPYEQYF | TGTGCCAGTAGTACTAAAAAGGGACCCTACGAGCAGTACTTC
16 | TRBJ2-2 | TRBV5-4 | NA | NA | CASSPGTSVVTGELFF | TGTGCCAGCAGCCCGGGAACTAGTGTGGTAACCGGGGAGCTGTTTTTT
14 | TRBJ2-1 | TRBV10-3 | NA | NA | CAISGGGMRNEQFF | TGTGCCATCAGTGGGGGTGGTATGAGGAATGAGCAGTTCTTC
15 | TRBJ1-1 | TRBV5-6 | few | NA | CASSWGWAGSTEAFF | TGTGCCAGCAGCTGGGGTTGGGCGGGGTCCACTGAAGCTTTCTTT
15 | TRBJ2-7 | TRBV18 | NA | NA | CASSPVQSSSYEQYF | TGTGCCAGCTCACCGGTCCAGTCAAGCTCCTACGAGCAGTACTTC
14 | TRBJ2-3 | TRBV11-3 | NA | NA | CASSLGAVTDTQYF | TGTGCCAGCAGCTTAGGAGCGGTCACAGATACGCAGTATTTT
16 | TRBJ2-3 | TRBV11-3 | few | TRBD1 | CASSLTTGGRTDTQYF | TGTGCCAGCAGCTTGACGACAGGGGGGAGAACAGATACGCAGTATTTT
15 | TRBJ2-3 | TRBV5-1 | few | NA | CASSLRTGNQDTQYF | TGCGCCAGCAGCTTGAGAACAGGGAATCAAGATACGCAGTATTTT
14 | TRBJ2-7 | TRBV7-7 | NA | NA | CASSLGQGPGEQYF | TGTGCCAGCAGCTTAGGCCAGGGACCTGGCGAGCAGTACTTC